This T cell receptor (beta chain) was sequenced during a study of shared clonotypes between healthy human individuals. This CDR3 comprises 13 residues. CDR1 and CDR2 (germline): KGHSH, LQKENI. Trimming left V 3 bases short and J 1 base short, with 6 bases between. Sequencing used immunoSEQ multiplex PCR; TCRdb keeps in-frame clones, though not all of them. Counted here are over a million clones, over 95% occurring once; the ten biggest clones make up about 1%. The V gene is TRBV18, the J gene TRBJ2-5; D is ambiguous. The sample was naive CD4+ T cells sorted from blood. As to subset: CD45RA+ positively selected. The receptor comes from a man younger than 40 in good health. The CDR3 DNA sequence: TGTGCCAGCTCACCGGTACCCCAAGAGACCCAGTACTTC. It encodes CASSPVPQETQYF.